This TCR beta chain came from a study of T cell responses to AZD1222 COVID-19 vaccine. Study conclusions and caveats: The donors showed a predominance of white British ancestry and of females, with possible underestimation of clonal diversity.

With respect to this clone: Its specificity is not known.

CDR1 is SNHLY, CDR2 FYNNEI, per germline. CDR3 length equals 11 residues. V gave up 6 bases and J gave up 5 bases, with 7 bases separating them. Clones were read by immunoSEQ multiplex PCR, and TCRdb kept only the in-frame ones, dropping some. The sample consists of 96,000 or so clones, roughly nine tenths of them appearing once. Sequenced here: peripheral blood, sampled on day 0 of AZD1222 vaccination. The chain uses TRBV2 and TRBJ1-1, with D unclear. The sequence came from an adult in good health. The CDR3 DNA follows: TGTGCCAGCAGGGCCGAGACTGAAGCTTTCTTT. Translating gives CASRAETEAFF. The full variable domain, completed using reference TRBV2 and TRBJ1-1, is EPEVTQTPSHQVTQMGQEVILRCVPISNHLYFYWYRQILGQKVEFLVSFYNNEISEKSEIFDDQFSVERPDGSNFTLKIRSTKLEDSAMYFCASRAETEAFFGQGTRLTVV.